This entry concerns a single T cell receptor (beta chain). From germline, CDR1 is SQVTM and CDR2 ANQGSEA. The CDR3 contains 14 residues. Trimming removed 4 bases from V and 10 bases from J; junction bases left unmatched: 13. The sample originates from a study of T cell changes during pregnancy in multiple sclerosis. Produced via immunoSEQ multiplex PCR; TCRdb's table is partial and in-frame only. Of around 40,000 clones in the sample, roughly 94% are singletons; the top ten hold around 0.78%. The sequencing here drew on CD4+ T cells from peripheral blood mononuclear cells, taken in the third trimester of pregnancy. The chain carries TRBV29-1 and TRBJ2-1; the match to TRBD2 covers 7 bases. The TCR comes from a female donor with multiple sclerosis, enrolled in a pregnancy study. The CDR3 protein is CSVAPFGRAAEQFF. The CDR3 region has the DNA TGCAGCGTTGCTCCCTTTGGGAGGGCAGCAGAGCAGTTCTTC.